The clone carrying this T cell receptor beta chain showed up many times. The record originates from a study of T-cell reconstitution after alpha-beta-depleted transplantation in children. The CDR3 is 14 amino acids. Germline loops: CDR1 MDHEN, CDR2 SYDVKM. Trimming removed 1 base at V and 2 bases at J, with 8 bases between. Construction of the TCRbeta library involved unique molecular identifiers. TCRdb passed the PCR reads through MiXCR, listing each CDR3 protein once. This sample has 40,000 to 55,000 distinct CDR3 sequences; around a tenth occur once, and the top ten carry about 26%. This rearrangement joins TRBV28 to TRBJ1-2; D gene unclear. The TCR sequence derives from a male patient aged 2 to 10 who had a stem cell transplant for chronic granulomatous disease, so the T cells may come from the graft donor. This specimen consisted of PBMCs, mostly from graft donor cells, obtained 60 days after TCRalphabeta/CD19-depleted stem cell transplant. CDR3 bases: TGTGCCAGCAGTTTATTGGGCGGGAACTATGGCTACACCTTC. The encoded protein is CASSLLGGNYGYTF.